The 5 T cell receptor beta chains below all came from one sample that was sequenced in a study of CD8+CD57+ T cells in acquired aplastic anemia. The template used for profiling TCR beta VDJ and CDR3 was genomic DNA. TCRdb ran MiXCR on the reads and lists one entry per CDR3 protein. The sample lists around 170,000 distinct CDR3 sequences; about 60% were seen once. Source material: sorted CD4+, CD8+, or CD8+CD57+ T cells (not recorded which) from PBMCs. All receptors come from a human donor in good health.

This clonotype was recorded at least ten times. The chain recombines TRBV9 with TRBJ2-5; D might be TRBD1 or TRBD2, each matching 7 bases. The CDR3 is 15 amino acids. The V and J ends lost 6 bases and 0 bases respectively, with 15 bases between them. Germline V CDR1 and CDR2: SGDLS, YYNGEE. The CDR3 bases are TGTGCCAGCAATCCAGGGGGGGGGAACCAAGAGACCCAGTACTTC. Protein sequence: CASNPGGGNQETQYF.

This clonotype was found a few times. Given a much more abundant clone one base away, this may be a read error. The genes are TRBV11-3 and TRBJ1-1; maybe TRBD1 (5 bases). The CDR3 runs 13 residues. Germline V CDR1 and CDR2: SGHNT, YENEEA. Between the trimmed V and J ends, which lost 8 bases and 1 base, there was a span of 11 bases. CDR3 bases: TGTGCCAGCGGCCCCGGACAGAACACTGAAGCTTTCTTT. Protein sequence: CASGPGQNTEAFF. The whole variable domain, remainder taken from reference TRBV11-3 and TRBJ1-1, is EAGVVQSPRYKIIEKKQPVAFWCNPISGHNTLYWYLQNLGQGPELLIRYENEEAVDDSQLPKDRFSAERLKGVDSTLKIQPAELGDSAVYLCASGPGQNTEAFFGQGTRLTVV.

This clonotype was seen more than once but under ten times. CDR3 nucleotides: TGTGCCAGCAGTGAATATCGGGCCGGGACGTACACTGAAGCTTTCTTT. Protein: CASSEYRAGTYTEAFF. V is TRBV25-1 and J is TRBJ1-1, with a possible D match to TRBD1 (5 bases). V lost 0 bases and J lost 3, with 14 bases in between. This CDR3 region has 16 residues. Germline-derived CDR1 and CDR2 are MGHDK and SYGVNS.

This clonotype was counted at least ten times. This sequence joins TRBV12-3 or TRBV12-4 and TRBJ1-2; TRBD1 agrees at 11 bases. The V and J ends lost 5 bases and 10 bases, in that order; junction bases with no gene match: 6. The CDR3 extends over 13 amino acids. CDR3 sequence reads: CASSPGTGGDYTF. The CDR3 nucleotides read TGTGCCAGCAGTCCCGGGACAGGGGGGGACTACACCTTC.

The CDR3 DNA follows: TGTGCCAGCAGCGGATATTGGGGAGGGCAGGAGGAGCAGTACTTC. Protein sequence: CASSGYWGGQEEQYF. The chain couples TRBV5-5 to TRBJ2-7; the match to TRBD2 covers 7 bases. V lost 4 bases and J lost 7; bases outside the gene matches: 14. The germline gives CDR1 SGHKS, CDR2 YYEKEE (reference sequence). CDR3 length: 15 residues.